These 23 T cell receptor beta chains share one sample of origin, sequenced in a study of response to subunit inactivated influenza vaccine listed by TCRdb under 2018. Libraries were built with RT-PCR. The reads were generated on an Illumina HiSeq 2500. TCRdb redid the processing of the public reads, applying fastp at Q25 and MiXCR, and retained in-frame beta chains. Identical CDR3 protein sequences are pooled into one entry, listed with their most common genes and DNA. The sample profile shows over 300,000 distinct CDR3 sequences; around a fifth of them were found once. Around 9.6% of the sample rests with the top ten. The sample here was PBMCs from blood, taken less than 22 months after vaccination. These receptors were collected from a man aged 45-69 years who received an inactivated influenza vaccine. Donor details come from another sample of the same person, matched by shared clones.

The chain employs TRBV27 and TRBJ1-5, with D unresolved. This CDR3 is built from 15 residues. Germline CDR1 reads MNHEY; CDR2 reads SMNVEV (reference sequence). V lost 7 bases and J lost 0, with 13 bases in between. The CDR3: CASTGRLYSNQPQHF. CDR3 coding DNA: TGTGCCAGCACTGGGCGCCTGTATAGCAATCAGCCCCAGCATTTT.

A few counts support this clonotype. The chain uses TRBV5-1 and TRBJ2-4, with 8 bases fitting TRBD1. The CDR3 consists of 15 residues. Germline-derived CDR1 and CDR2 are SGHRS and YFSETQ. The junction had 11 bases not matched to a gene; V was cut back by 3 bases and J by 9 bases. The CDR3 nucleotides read TGCGCCAGCAGCTGGGGACAGGAGGGGCAAACCATTCAGTACTTC. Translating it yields CASSWGQEGQTIQYF.

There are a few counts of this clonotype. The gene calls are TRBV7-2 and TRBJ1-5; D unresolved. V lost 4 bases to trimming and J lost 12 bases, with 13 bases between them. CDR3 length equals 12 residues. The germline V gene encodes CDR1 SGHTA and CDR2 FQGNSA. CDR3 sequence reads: CASSSRRGSQHF. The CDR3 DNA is TGTGCCAGCAGCTCCCGGCGCGGGAGCCAGCATTTT.

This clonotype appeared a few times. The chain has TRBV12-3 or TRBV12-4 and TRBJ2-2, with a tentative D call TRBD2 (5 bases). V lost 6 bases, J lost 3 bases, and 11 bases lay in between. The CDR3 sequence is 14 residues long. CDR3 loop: CASREASDTGELFF. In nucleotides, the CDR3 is TGTGCCAGCAGGGAGGCCTCAGACACCGGGGAGCTGTTTTTT.

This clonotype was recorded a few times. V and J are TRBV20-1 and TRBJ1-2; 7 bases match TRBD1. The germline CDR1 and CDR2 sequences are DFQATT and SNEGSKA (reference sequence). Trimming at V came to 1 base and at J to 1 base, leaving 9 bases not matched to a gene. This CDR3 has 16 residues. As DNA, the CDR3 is TGCAGTGCTAGAGGTACAGGGGACAGACATAACTATGGCTACACCTTC. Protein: CSARGTGDRHNYGYTF.

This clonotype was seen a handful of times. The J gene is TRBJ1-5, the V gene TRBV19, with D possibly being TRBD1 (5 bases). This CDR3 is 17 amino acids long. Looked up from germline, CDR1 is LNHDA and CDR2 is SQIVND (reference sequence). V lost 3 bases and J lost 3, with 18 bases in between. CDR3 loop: CASSITEHTGINQPQHF. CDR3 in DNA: TGTGCCAGTAGTATCACCGAGCATACAGGCATCAATCAGCCCCAGCATTTT. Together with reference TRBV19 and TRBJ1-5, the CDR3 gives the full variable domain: DGGITQSPKYLFRKEGQNVTLSCEQNLNHDAMYWYRQDPGQGLRLIYYSQIVNDFQKGDIAEGYSVSREKKESFPLTVTSAQKNPTAFYLCASSITEHTGINQPQHFGDGTRLSIL.

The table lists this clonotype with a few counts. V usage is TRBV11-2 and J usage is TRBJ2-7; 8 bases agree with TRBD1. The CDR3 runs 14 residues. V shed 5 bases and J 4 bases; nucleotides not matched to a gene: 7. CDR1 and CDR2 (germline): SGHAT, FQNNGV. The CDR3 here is CASSAQGASYEQYF. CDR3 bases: TGTGCCAGCAGCGCCCAGGGGGCGTCGTACGAGCAGTACTTC.

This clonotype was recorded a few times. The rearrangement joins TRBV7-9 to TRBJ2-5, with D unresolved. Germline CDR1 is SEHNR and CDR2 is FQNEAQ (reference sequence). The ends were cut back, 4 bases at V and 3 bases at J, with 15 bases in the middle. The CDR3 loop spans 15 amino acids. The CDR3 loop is CASSSLAQWKETQYF. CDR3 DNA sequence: TGTGCCAGCAGCTCGTTGGCGCAGTGGAAAGAGACCCAGTACTTC.

The CDR3 nucleotides are TGTGCCAGTAGTATAGGTTACCGGACTTTGTACAATGAGCAGTTCTTC. Its protein product is CASSIGYRTLYNEQFF. V and J are TRBV19 and TRBJ2-1; tentatively, D is TRBD2 (5 bases). The germline V gene has CDR1 LNHDA and CDR2 SQIVND (reference sequence). This CDR3 contains 16 residues. Trimming took 1 base from V and 4 from J, leaving 14 bases between them.

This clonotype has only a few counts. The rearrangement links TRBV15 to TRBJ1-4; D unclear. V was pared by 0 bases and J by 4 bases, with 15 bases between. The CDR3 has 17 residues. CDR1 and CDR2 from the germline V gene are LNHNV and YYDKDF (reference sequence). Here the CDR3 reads CATSREAPGSVNEKLFF. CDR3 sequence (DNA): TGTGCCACCAGCAGAGAGGCCCCGGGGTCGGTTAATGAAAAACTGTTTTTT. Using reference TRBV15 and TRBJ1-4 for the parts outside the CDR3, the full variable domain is DAMVIQNPRYQVTQFGKPVTLSCSQTLNHNVMYWYQQKSSQAPKLLFHYYDKDFNNEADTPDNFQSRRPNTSFCFLDIRSPGLGDTAMYLCATSREAPGSVNEKLFFGSGTQLSVL.

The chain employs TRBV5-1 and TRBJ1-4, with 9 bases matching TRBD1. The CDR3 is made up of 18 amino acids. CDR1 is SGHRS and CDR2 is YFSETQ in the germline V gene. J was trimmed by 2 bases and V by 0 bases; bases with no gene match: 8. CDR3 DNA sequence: TGCGCCAGCAGCTTGGTAGGGACAGGGACCAGGACTAATGAAAAACTGTTTTTT. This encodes CASSLVGTGTRTNEKLFF.

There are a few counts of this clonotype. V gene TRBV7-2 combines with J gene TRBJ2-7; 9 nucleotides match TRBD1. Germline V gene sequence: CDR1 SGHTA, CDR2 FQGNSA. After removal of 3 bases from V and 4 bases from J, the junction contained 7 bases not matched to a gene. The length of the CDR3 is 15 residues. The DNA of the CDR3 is TGTGCCAGCAGCTTTGTGGGACAGGGCCCTTACGAGCAGTACTTC. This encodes CASSFVGQGPYEQYF. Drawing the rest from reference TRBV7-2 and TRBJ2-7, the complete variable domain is GAGVSQSPSNKVTEKGKDVELRCDPISGHTALYWYRQSLGQGLEFLIYFQGNSAPDKSGLPSDRFSAERTGGSVSTLTIQRTQQEDSAVYLCASSFVGQGPYEQYFGPGTRLTVT.

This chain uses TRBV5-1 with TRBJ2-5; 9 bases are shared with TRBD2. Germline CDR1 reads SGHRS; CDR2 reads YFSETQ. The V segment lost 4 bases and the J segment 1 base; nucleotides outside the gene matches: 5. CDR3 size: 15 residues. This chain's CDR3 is CASSPRGGRQETQYF. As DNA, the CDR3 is TGCGCCAGCAGCCCGCGGGGGGGTCGCCAAGAGACCCAGTACTTC.

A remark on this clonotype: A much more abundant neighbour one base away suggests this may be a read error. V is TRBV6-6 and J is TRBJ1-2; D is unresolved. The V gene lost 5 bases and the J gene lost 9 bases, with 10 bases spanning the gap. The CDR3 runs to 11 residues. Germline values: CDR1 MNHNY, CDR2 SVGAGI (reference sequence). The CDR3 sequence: CASSLGYCYTF. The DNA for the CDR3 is TGTGCCAGCAGTCTGGGGTATTGCTACACCTTC.

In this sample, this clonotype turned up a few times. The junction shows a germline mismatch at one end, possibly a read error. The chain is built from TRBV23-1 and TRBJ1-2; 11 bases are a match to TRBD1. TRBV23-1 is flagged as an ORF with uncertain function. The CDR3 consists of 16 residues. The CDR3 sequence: CASTQLPGQGVDGYTF. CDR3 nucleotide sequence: TGCGCCAGCACTCAACTCCCGGGACAGGGGGTAGATGGCTACACCTTC.

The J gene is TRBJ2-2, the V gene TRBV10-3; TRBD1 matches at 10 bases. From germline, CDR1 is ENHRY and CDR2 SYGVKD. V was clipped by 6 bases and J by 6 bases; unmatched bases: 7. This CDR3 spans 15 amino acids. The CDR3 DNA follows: TGTGCCATCAGCCGCGACAGGGGGCAGCCCGGGGAGCTGTTTTTT. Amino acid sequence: CAISRDRGQPGELFF.

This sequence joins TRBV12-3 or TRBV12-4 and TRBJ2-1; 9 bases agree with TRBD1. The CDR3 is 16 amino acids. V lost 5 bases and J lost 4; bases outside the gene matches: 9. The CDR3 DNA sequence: TGTGCCAGCAGTCGACTGGGACAGGGCGATTACAATGAGCAGTTCTTC. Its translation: CASSRLGQGDYNEQFF.

Here the CDR3 DNA reads TGTGCCAGCAGTCTCTCCAGGGGCCTCTATGGCTACACCTTC. This codes for CASSLSRGLYGYTF. This chain links TRBV6-1 with TRBJ1-2; a weak D match, TRBD1 (6 bases). V lost 5 bases, J lost 4 bases, and 14 bases lay in between. This CDR3 has 14 residues. Per germline, CDR1 MNHNS and CDR2 SASEGT.

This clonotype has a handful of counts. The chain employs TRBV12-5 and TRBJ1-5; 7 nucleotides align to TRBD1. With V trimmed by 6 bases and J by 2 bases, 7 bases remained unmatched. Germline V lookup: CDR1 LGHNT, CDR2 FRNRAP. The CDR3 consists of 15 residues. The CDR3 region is CASGKTGLGNQPQHF. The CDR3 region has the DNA TGTGCTAGTGGGAAGACAGGGTTGGGCAATCAGCCCCAGCATTTT.

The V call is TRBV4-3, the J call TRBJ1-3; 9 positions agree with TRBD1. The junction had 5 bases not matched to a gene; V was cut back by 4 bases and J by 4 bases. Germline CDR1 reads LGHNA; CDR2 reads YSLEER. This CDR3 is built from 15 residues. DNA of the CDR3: TGCGCCAGCAGCCGATCGACAGGGGGAGGAAACACCATATATTTT. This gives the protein CASSRSTGGGNTIYF.

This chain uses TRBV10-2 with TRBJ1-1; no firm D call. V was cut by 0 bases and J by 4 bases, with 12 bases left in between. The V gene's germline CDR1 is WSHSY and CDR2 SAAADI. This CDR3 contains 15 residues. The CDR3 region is CASSESRVSVTEAFF. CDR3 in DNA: TGCGCCAGCAGTGAGTCTCGGGTATCGGTCACTGAAGCTTTCTTT.

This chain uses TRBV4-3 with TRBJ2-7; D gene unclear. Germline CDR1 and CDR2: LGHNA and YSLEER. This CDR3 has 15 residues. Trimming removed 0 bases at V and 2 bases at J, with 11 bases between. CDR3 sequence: CASSQENLGAYEQYF. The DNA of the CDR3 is TGCGCCAGCAGCCAAGAGAACCTTGGGGCCTACGAGCAGTACTTC.

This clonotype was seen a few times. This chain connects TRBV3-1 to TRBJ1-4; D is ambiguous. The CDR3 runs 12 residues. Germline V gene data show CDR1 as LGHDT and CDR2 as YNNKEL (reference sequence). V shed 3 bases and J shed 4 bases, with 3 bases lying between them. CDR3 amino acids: CASSQINEKLFF. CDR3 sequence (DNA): TGTGCCAGCAGCCAGATTAATGAAAAACTGTTTTTT.